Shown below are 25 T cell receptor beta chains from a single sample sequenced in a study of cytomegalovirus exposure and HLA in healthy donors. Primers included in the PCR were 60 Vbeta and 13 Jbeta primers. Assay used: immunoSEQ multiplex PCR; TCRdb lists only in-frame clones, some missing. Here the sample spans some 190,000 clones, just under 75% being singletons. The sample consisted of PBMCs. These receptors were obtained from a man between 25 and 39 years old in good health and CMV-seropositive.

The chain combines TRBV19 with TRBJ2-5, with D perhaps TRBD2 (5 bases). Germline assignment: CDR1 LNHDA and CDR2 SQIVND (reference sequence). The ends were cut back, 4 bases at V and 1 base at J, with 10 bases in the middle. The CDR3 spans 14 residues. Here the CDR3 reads CASSKGLAQETQYF. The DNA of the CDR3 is TGTGCCAGTAGTAAGGGCCTAGCCCAAGAGACCCAGTACTTC.

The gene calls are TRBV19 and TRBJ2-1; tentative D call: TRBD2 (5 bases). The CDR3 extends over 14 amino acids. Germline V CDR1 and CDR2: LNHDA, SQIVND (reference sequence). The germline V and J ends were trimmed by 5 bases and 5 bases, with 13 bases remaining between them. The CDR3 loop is CASSSADGDNEQFF. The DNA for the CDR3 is TGTGCCAGTAGTTCCGCGGACGGGGACAATGAGCAGTTCTTC.

The CDR3 DNA reads as TGTGCCAGCAGTTGGGGGGGACTAGGGAACTACGAGCAGTACTTC. Amino acids: CASSWGGLGNYEQYF. This chain links TRBV28 with TRBJ2-7; 8 bases match TRBD2. V gave up 4 bases and J gave up 3 bases; unmatched junction bases: 8. Per the germline V gene, CDR1 is MDHEN and CDR2 is SYDVKM. CDR3 length: 15 amino acids.

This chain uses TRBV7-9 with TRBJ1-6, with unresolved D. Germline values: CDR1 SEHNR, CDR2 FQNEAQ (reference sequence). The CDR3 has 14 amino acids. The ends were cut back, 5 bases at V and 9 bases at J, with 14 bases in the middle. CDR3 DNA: TGTGCCAGCAGCCTAACGGGTGTTAGTTCACCCCTCCACTTT. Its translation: CASSLTGVSSPLHF.

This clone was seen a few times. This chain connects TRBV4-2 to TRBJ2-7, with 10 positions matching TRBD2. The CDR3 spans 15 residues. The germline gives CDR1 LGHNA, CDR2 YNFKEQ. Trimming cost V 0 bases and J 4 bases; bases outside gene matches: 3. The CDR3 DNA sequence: TGTGCCAGCAGCCAAGATGTAGCGGGAGGATACGAGCAGTACTTC. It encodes CASSQDVAGGYEQYF.

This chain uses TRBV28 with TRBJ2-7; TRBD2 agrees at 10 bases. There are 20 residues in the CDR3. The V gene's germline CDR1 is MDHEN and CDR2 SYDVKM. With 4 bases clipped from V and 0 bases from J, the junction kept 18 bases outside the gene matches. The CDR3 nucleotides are TGTGCCAGCAGTTACCCCTCGACGGGTACTAGCGGGGCTGCCTCCTACGAGCAGTACTTC. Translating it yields CASSYPSTGTSGAASYEQYF.

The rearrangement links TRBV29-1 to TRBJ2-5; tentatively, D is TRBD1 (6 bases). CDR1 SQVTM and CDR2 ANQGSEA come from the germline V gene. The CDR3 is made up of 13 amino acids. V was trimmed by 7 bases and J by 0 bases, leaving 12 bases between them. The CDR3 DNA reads TGCAGCGCCACAGGGACAAACCAAGAGACCCAGTACTTC. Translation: CSATGTNQETQYF.

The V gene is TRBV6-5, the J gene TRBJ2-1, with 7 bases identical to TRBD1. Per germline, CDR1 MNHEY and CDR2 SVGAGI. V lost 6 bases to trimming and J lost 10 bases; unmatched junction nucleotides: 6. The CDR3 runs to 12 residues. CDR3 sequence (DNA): TGTGCCAGCAGCAACAGGGGAAGGGAGCAGTTCTTC. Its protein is CASSNRGREQFF.

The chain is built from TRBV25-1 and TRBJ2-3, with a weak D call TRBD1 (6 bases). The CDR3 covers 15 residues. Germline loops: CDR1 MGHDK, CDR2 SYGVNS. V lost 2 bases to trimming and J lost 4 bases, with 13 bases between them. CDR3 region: CASSEGQLQSDTQYF. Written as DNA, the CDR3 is TGTGCCAGCAGTGAAGGACAGCTTCAATCAGATACGCAGTATTTT.

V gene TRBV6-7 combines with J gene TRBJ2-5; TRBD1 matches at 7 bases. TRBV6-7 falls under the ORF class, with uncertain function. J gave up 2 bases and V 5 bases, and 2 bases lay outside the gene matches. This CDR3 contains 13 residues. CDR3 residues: CASSRDSQETQYF. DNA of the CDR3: TGTGCCAGCAGTCGGGACAGTCAAGAGACCCAGTACTTC.

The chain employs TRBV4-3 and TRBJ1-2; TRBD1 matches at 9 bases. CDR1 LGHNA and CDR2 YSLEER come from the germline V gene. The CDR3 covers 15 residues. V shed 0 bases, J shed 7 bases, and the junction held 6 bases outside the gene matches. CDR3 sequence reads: CASSQDPDRGSGYTF. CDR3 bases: TGCGCCAGCAGCCAAGACCCTGACAGGGGGTCTGGCTACACCTTC.

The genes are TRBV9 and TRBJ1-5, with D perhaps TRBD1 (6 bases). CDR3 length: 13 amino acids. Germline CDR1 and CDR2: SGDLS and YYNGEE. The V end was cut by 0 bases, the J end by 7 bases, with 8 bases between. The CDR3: CASSVEQGQPQHF. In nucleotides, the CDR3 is TGTGCCAGCAGCGTAGAACAGGGACAGCCCCAGCATTTT.

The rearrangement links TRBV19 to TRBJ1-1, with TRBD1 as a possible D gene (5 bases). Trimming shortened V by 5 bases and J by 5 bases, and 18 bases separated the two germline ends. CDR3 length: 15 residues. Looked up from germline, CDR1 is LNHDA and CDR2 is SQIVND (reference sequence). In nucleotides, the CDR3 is TGTGCCAGTAGTTCCGGGGGTCTCGGGGGGACTGAAGCTTTCTTT. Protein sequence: CASSSGGLGGTEAFF.

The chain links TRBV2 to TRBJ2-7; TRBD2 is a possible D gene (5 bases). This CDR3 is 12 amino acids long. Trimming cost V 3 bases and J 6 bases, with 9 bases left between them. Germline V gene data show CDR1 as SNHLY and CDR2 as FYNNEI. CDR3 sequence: CASSDRGFEQYF. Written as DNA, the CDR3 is TGTGCCAGCAGTGACCGGGGTTTCGAGCAGTACTTC.

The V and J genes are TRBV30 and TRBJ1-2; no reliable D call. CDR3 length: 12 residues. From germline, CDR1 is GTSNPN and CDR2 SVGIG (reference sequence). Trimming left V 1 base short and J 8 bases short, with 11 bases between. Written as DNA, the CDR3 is TGTGCCTGGAGTGCTCAGTCCCTCGGCTACACCTTC. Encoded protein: CAWSAQSLGYTF.

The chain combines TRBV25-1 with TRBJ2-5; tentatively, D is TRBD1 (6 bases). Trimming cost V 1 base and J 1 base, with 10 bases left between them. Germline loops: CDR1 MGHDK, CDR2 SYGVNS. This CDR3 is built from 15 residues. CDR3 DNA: TGTGCCAGCAGTGAATCCCCGGACAGCCAAGAGACCCAGTACTTC. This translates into CASSESPDSQETQYF.

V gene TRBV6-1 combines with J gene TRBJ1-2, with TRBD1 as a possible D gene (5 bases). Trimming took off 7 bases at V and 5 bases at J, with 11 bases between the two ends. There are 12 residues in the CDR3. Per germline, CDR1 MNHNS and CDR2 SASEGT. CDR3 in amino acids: CASNGGGYGYTF. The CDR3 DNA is TGTGCCAGCAATGGGGGGGGGTATGGCTACACCTTC.

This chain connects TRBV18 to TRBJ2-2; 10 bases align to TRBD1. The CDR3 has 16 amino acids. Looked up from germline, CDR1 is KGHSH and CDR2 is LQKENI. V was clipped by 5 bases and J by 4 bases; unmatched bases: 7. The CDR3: CASSYGTGVRTGELFF. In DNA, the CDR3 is TGTGCCAGCTCATACGGGACAGGGGTACGCACCGGGGAGCTGTTTTTT.

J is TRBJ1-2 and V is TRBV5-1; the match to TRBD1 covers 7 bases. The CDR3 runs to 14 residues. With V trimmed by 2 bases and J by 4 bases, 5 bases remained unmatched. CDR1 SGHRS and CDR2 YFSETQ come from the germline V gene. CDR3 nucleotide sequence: TGCGCCAGCAGCTTTGCACAGGGGAGCTATGGCTACACCTTC. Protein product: CASSFAQGSYGYTF.

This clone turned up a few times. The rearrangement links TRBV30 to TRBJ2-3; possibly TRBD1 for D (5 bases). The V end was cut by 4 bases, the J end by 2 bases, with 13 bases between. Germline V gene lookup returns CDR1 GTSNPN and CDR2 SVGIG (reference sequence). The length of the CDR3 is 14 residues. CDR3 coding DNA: TGTGCCTGGAAACTGGGGCCGATCACAGATACGCAGTATTTT. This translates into CAWKLGPITDTQYF.

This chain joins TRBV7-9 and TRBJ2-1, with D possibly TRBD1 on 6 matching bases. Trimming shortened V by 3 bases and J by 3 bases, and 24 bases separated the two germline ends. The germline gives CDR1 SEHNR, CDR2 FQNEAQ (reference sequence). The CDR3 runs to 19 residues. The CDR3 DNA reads TGTGCCAGCAGCTTTCCCTCAGGGGCAGGTGGGGACCACTACAATGAGCAGTTCTTC. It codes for CASSFPSGAGGDHYNEQFF. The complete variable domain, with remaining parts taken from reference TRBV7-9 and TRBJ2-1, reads DTGVSQNPRHKITKRGQNVTFRCDPISEHNRLYWYRQTLGQGPEFLTYFQNEAQLEKSRLLSDRFSAERPKGSFSTLEIQRTEQGDSAMYLCASSFPSGAGGDHYNEQFFGPGTRLTVL.

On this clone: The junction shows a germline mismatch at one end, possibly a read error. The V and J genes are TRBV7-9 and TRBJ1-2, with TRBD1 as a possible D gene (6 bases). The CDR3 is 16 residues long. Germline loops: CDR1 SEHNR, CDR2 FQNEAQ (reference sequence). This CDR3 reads CSSSLINHRVHYGYTF. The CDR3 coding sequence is TGTTCCAGCAGCTTAATCAACCACAGGGTTCACTATGGCTACACCTTC.

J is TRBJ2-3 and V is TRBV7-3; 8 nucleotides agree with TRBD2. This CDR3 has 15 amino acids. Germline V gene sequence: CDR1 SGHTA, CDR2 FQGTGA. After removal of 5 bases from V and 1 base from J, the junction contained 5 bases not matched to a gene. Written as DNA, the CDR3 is TGTGCCAGCAGCGCCTCGGGACTAGGCACAGATACGCAGTATTTT. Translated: CASSASGLGTDTQYF. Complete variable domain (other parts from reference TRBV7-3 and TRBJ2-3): GAGVSQTPSNKVTEKGKYVELRCDPISGHTALYWYRQSLGQGPEFLIYFQGTGAADDSGLPNDRFFAVRPEGSVSTLKIQRTERGDSAVYLCASSASGLGTDTQYFGPGTRLTVL.

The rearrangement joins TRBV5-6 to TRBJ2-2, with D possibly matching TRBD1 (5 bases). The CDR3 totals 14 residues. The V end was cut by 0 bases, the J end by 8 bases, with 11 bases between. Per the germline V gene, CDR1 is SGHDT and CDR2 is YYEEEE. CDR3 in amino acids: CASSLARGFGELFF. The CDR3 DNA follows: TGTGCCAGCAGCTTGGCTAGGGGTTTTGGGGAGCTGTTTTTT. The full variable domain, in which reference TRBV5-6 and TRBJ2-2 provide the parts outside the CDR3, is DAGVTQSPTHLIKTRGQQVTLRCSPKSGHDTVSWYQQALGQGPQFIFQYYEEEERQRGNFPDRFSGHQFPNYSSELNVNALLLGDSALYLCASSLARGFGELFFGEGSRLTVL.

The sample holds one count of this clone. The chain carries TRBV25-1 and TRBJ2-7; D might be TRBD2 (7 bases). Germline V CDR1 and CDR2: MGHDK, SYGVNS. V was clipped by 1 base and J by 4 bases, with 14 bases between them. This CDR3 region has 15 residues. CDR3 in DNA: TGTGCCAGCAGTGAATCCGGGCGGGGGCGATACGAGCAGTACTTC. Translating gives CASSESGRGRYEQYF.